This TCR beta chain was observed in a study of OX40 agonist ivuxolimab in advanced cancers. About the research overall: Three partial responders included one hepatocellular carcinoma patient and two cutaneous melanoma patients.

There are 15 residues in the CDR3. Trimming cost V 5 bases and J 6 bases; bases outside gene matches: 9. From germline, CDR1 is MNHEY and CDR2 SVGAGI. Notes on the study in general: At 0.1 to 3.0 mg/kg and by week 6, clonal expansion occurred in CD4+ and CD8+ blood T cells.

Assay used: immunoSEQ multiplex PCR; TCRdb lists only in-frame clones, some missing. The table lists roughly 62,000 clones, 92% of them singletons. About this clone: Its antigen remains unidentified.

J is TRBJ1-4 and V is TRBV6-5; 7 bases line up with TRBD1. This clonotype originated in an adult with an advanced solid tumor such as melanoma, head and neck, liver or kidney cancer. Sequenced material: CD4+ or CD8+ T cells sorted from blood, taken in a trial of the OX40 agonist ivuxolimab. The chain's CDR3 is CASSGSGGRDEKLFF. The CDR3 DNA sequence: TGTGCCAGCAGTGGATCAGGGGGGAGGGATGAAAAACTGTTTTTT.